Sequencing of this TCR beta chain was carried out in a study of cytomegalovirus exposure and HLA in healthy donors. Assay used: immunoSEQ multiplex PCR; TCRdb lists only in-frame clones, some missing. The sample includes roughly 120,000 clones, roughly 90% seen only once; the top ten take more than 2%. The CDR3 covers 14 residues. CDR1 SGDLS and CDR2 YYNGEE come from the germline V gene. Trimming removed 4 bases from V and 1 base from J, with 11 bases in between. This sequence joins TRBV9 and TRBJ1-1; D might be TRBD1 (5 bases). This TCR was recovered from a woman aged 18-35 years in good health and CMV-seronegative. Specimen: PBMCs. CDR3 coding DNA: TGTGCCAGCAGCCCGTCAGGGTCGAACACTGAAGCTTTCTTT. Its translation is CASSPSGSNTEAFF.